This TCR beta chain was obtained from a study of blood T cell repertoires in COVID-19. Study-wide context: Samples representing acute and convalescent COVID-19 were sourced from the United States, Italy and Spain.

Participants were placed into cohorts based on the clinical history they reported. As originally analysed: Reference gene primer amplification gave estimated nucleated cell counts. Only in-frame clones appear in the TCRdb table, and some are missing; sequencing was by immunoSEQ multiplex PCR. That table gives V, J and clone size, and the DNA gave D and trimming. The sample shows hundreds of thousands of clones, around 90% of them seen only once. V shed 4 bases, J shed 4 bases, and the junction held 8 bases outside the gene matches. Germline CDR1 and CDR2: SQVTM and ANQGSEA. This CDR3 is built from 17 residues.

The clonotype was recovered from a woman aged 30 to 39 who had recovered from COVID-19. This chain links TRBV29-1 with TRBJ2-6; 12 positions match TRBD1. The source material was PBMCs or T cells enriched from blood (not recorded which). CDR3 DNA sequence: TGCAGCGTTGTACCGGGACAGGGGGCGCGGGGGGCCAACGTCCTGACTTTC. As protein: CSVVPGQGARGANVLTF.